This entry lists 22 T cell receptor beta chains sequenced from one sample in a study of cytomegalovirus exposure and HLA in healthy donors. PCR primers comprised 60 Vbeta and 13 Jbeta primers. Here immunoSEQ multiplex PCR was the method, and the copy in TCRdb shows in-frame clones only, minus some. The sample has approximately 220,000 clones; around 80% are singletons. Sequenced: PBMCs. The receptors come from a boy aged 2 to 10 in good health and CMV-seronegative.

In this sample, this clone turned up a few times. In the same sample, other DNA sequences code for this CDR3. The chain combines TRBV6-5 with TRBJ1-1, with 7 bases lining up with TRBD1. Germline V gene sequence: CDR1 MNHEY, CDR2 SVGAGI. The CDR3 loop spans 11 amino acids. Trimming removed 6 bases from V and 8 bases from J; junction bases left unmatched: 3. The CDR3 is CASRRQGEAFF. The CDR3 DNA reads TGTGCCAGCAGACGACAGGGAGAAGCTTTCTTT.

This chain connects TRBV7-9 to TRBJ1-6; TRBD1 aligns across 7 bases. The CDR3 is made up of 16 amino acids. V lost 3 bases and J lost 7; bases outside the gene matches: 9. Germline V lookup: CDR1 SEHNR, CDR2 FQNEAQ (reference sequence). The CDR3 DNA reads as TGTGCCAGCAGCTTTCGACAGGGTAGTCAAAATTCACCCCTCCACTTT. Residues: CASSFRQGSQNSPLHF.

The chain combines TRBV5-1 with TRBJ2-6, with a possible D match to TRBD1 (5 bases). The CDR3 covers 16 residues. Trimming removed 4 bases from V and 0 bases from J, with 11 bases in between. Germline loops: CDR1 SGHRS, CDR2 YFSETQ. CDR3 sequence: CASSLGRASGANVLTF. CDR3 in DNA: TGCGCCAGCAGCCTGGGCAGGGCCTCTGGGGCCAACGTCCTGACTTTC.

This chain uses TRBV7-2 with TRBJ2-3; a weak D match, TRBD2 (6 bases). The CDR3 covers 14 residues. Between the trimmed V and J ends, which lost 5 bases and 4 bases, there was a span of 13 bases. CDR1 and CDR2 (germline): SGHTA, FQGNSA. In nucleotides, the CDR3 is TGTGCCAGCAGCGGCCGTGGGAGGCCAGATACGCAGTATTTT. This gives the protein CASSGRGRPDTQYF.

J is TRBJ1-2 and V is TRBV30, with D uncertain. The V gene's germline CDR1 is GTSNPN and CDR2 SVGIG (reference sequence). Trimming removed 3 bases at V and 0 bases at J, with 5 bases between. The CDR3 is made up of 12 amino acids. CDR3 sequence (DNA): TGTGCCTGGAGACCAGCTAACTATGGCTACACCTTC. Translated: CAWRPANYGYTF.

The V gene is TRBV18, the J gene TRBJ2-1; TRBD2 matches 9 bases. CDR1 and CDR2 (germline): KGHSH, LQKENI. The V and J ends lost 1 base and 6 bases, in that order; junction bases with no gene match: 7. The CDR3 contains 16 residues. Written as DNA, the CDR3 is TGTGCCAGCTCACCACGAGACCTAGCGGGGTCCAATGAGCAGTTCTTC. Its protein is CASSPRDLAGSNEQFF. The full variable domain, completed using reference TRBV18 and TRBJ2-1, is NAGVMQNPRHLVRRRGQEARLRCSPMKGHSHVYWYRQLPEEGLKFMVYLQKENIIDESGMPKERFSAEFPKEGPSILRIQQVVRGDSAAYFCASSPRDLAGSNEQFFGPGTRLTVL.

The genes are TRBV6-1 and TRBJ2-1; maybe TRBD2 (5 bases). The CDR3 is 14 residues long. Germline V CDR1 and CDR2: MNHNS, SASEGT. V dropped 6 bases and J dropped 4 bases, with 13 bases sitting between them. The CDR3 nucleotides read TGTGCCAGCAGGGAGATCGGGGTATACAATGAGCAGTTCTTC. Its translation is CASREIGVYNEQFF.

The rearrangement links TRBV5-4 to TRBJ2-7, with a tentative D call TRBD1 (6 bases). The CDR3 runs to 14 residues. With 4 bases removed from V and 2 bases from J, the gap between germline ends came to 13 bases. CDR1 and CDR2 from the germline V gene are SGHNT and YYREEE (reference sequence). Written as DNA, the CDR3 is TGTGCCAGCAGCCCAGGACAGAATGCCTACGAGCAGTACTTC. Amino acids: CASSPGQNAYEQYF.

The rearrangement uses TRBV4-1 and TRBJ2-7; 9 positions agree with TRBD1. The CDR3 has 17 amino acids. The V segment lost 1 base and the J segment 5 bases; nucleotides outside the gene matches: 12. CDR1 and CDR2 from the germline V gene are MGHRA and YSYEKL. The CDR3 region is CASSQARGTGSFHEQYF. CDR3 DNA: TGCGCCAGCAGCCAAGCTAGGGGGACAGGGAGTTTCCACGAGCAGTACTTC.

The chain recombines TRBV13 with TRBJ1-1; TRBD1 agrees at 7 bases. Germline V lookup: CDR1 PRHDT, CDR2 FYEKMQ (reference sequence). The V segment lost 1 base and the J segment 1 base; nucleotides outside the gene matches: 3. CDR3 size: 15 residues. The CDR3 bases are TGTGCCAGCAGCTTAGAAAGGGGGCCGAACACTGAAGCTTTCTTT. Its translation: CASSLERGPNTEAFF.

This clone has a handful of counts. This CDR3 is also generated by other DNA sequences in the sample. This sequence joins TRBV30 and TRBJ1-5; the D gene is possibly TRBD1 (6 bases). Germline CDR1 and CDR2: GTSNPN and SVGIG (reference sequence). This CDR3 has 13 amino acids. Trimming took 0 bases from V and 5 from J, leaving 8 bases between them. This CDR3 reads CAWSVGGDQPQHF. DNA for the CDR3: TGTGCCTGGAGTGTAGGGGGGGATCAGCCCCAGCATTTT.

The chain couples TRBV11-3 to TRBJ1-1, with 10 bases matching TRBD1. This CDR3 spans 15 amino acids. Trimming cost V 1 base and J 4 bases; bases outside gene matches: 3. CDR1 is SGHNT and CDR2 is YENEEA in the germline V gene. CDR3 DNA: TGTGCCAGCAGCTTAGGCGGGGACAGGGGCACTGAAGCTTTCTTT. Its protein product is CASSLGGDRGTEAFF.

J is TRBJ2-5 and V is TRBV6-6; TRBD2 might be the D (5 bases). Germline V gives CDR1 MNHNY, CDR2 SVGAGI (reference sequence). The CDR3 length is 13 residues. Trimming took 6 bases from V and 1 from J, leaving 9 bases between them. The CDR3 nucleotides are TGTGCCAGCAGGCCGACTATCCAAGAGACCCAGTACTTC. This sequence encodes CASRPTIQETQYF.

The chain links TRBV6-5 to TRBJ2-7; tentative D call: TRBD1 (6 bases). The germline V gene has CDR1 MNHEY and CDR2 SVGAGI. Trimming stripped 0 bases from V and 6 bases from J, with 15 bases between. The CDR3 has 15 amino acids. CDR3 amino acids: CASSYSSPRGGEQYF. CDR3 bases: TGTGCCAGCAGTTACTCGAGTCCCAGGGGTGGCGAGCAGTACTTC.

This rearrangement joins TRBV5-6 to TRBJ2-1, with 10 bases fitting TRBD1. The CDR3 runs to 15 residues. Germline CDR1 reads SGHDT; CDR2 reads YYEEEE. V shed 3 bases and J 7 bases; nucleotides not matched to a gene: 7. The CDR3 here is CASSWGTGESNEQFF. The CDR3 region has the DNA TGTGCCAGCAGCTGGGGGACAGGGGAGAGTAATGAGCAGTTCTTC.

CDR3 amino acids: CASSSGQGPYEQYF. The CDR3 bases are TGTGCCAGCAGTTCGGGACAAGGGCCTTACGAGCAGTACTTC. V usage is TRBV6-5 and J usage is TRBJ2-5; D may be TRBD1 (6 bases). Near its end, the DNA agrees better with TRBJ2-7, so the J call may be wrong. The CDR3 totals 14 residues. Germline CDR1 and CDR2: MNHEY and SVGAGI.

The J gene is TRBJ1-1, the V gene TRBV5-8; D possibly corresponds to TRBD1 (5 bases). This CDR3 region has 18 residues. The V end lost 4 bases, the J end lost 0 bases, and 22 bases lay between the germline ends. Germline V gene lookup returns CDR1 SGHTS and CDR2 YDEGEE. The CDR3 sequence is CASSRYKGQVWMNTEAFF. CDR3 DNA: TGTGCCAGCAGCCGATATAAGGGGCAGGTCTGGATGAACACTGAAGCTTTCTTT.

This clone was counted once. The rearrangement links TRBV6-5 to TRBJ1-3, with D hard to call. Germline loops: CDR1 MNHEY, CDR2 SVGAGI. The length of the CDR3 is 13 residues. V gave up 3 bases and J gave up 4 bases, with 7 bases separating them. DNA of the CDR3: TGTGCCAGCAGTTATGCTATAGGAAACACCATATATTTT. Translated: CASSYAIGNTIYF.

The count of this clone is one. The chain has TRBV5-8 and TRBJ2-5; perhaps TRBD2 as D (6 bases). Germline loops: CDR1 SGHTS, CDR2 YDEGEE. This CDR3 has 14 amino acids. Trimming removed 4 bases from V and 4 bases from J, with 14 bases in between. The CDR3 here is CASSAPGRIETQYF. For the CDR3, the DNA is TGTGCCAGCAGCGCCCCCGGGAGAATAGAGACCCAGTACTTC.

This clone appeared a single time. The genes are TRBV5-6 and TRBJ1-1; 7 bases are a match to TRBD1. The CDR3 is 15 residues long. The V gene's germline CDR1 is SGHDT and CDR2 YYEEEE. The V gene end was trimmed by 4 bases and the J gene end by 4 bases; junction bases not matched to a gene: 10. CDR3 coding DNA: TGTGCCAGCAGCACCACAGGGGCGCCCGGCACTGAAGCTTTCTTT. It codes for CASSTTGAPGTEAFF.

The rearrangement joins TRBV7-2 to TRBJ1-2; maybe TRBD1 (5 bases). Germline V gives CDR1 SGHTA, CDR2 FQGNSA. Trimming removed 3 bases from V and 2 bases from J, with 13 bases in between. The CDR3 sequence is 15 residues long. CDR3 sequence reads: CASSLGPLSNYGYTF. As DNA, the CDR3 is TGTGCCAGCAGCTTGGGGCCCCTGTCCAACTATGGCTACACCTTC. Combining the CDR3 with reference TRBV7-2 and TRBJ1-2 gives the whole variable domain GAGVSQSPSNKVTEKGKDVELRCDPISGHTALYWYRQSLGQGLEFLIYFQGNSAPDKSGLPSDRFSAERTGGSVSTLTIQRTQQEDSAVYLCASSLGPLSNYGYTFGSGTRLTVV.

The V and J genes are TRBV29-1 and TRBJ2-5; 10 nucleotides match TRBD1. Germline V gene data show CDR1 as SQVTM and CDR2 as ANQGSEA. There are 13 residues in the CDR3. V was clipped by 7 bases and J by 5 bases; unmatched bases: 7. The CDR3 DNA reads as TGCAGCGCGGAGACAGGGGGCAGCGAGACCCAGTACTTC. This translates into CSAETGGSETQYF.